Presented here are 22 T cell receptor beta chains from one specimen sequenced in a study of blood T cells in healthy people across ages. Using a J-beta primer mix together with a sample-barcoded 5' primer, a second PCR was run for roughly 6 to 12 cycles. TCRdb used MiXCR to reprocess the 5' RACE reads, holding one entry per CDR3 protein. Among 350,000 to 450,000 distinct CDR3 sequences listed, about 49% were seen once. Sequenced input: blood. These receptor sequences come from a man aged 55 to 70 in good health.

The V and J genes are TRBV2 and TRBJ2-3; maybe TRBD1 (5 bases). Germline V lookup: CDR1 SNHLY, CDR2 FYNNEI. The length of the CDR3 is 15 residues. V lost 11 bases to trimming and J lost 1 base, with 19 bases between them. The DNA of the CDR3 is TGTGCCTCCCAGCTTGGGCTACAGGGCACAGATACGCAGTATTTT. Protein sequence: CASQLGLQGTDTQYF.

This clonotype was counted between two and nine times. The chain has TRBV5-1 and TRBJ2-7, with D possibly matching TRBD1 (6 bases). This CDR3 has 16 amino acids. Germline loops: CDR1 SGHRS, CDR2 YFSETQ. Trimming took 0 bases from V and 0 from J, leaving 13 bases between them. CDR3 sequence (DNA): TGCGCCAGCAGCTTGGGACAGGCAACCCGCTCCTACGAGCAGTACTTC. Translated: CASSLGQATRSYEQYF.

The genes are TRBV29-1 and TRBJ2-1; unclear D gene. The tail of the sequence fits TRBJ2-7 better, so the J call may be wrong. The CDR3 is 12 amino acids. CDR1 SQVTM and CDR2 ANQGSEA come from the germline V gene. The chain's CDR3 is CSVRASYNEQYF. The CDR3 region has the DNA TGCAGCGTTCGAGCGTCCTACAATGAGCAGTACTTC.

CDR3 sequence: CASSTGTGGPPLHF. In DNA form, the CDR3 reads TGTGCCAGCAGTACCGGGACAGGGGGACCACCCCTCCACTTT. The rearrangement links TRBV11-2 to TRBJ1-6, with 11 bases matching TRBD1. CDR1 and CDR2 (germline): SGHAT, FQNNGV. J was trimmed by 11 bases and V by 6 bases; bases with no gene match: 6. The CDR3 spans 14 residues.

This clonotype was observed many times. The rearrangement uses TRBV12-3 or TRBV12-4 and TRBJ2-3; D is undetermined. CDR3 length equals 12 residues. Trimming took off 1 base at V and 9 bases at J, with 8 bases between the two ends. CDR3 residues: CASSLEAETQYF. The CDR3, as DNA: TGTGCCAGCAGTTTAGAGGCCGAGACGCAGTATTTT.

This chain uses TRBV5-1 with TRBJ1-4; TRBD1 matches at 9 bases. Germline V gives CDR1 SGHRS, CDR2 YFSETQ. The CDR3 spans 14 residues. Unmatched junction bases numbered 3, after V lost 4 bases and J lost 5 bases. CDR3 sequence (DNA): TGCGCCAGCAGCATACAGGGGGCAAATGAAAAACTGTTTTTT. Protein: CASSIQGANEKLFF.

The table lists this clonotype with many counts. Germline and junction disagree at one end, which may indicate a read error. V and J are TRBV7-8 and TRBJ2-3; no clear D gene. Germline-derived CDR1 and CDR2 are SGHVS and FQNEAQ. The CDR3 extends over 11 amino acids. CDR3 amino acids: CASSITNTQYF. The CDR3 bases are TGTGCCAGCAGCATCACAAATACGCAGTATTTT.

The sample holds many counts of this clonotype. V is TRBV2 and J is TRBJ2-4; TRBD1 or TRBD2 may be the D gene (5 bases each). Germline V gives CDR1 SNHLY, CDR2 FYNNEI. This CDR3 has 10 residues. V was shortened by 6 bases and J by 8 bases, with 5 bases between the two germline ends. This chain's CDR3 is CASRGDIQYF. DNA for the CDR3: TGTGCCAGCAGGGGGGACATTCAGTACTTC. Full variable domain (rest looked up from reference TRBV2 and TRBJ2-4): EPEVTQTPSHQVTQMGQEVILRCVPISNHLYFYWYRQILGQKVEFLVSFYNNEISEKSEIFDDQFSVERPDGSNFTLKIRSTKLEDSAMYFCASRGDIQYFGAGTRLSVL.

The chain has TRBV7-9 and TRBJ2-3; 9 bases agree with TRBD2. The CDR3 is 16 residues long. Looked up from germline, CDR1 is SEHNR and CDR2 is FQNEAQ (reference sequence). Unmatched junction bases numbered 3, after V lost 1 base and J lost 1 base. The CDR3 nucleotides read TGTGCCAGCAGCTTAGTAGCGGGAGTAGGCACAGATACGCAGTATTTT. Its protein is CASSLVAGVGTDTQYF. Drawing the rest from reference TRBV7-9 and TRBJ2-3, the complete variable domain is DTGVSQNPRHKITKRGQNVTFRCDPISEHNRLYWYRQTLGQGPEFLTYFQNEAQLEKSRLLSDRFSAERPKGSFSTLEIQRTEQGDSAMYLCASSLVAGVGTDTQYFGPGTRLTVL.

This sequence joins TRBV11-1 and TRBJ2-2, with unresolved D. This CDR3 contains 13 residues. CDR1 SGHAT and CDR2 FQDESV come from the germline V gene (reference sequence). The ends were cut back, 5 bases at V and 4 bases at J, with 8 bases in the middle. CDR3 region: CASSSLSTGELFF. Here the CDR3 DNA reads TGTGCCAGCAGCAGTCTATCCACCGGGGAGCTGTTTTTT.

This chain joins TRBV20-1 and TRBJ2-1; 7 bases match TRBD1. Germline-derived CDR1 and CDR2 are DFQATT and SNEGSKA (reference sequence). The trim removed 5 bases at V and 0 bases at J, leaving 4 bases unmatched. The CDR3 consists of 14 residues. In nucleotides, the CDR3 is TGCAGTGCTCAGGGGGACACCTCCTACAATGAGCAGTTCTTC. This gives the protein CSAQGDTSYNEQFF.

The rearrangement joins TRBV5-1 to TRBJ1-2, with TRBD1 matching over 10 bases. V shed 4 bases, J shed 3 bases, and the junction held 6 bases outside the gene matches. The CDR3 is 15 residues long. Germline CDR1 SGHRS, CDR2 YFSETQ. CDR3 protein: CASSNRTGGDYGYTF. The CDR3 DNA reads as TGCGCCAGCAGCAACCGGACAGGGGGAGACTATGGCTACACCTTC.

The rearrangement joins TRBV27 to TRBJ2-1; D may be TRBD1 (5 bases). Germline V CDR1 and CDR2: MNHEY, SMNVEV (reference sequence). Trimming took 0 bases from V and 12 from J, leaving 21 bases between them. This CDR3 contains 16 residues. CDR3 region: CASSLSRAALMFAQFF. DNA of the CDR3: TGTGCCAGCAGTTTATCCAGGGCCGCCCTCATGTTCGCGCAGTTCTTC.

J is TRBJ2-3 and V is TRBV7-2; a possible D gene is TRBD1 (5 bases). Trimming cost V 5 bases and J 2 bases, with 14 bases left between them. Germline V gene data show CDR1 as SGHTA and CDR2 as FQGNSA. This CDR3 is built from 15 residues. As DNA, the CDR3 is TGTGCCAGCAGCCAACGACAGAGTAACACAGATACGCAGTATTTT. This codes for CASSQRQSNTDTQYF. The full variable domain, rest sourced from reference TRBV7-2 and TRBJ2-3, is GAGVSQSPSNKVTEKGKDVELRCDPISGHTALYWYRQSLGQGLEFLIYFQGNSAPDKSGLPSDRFSAERTGGSVSTLTIQRTQQEDSAVYLCASSQRQSNTDTQYFGPGTRLTVL.

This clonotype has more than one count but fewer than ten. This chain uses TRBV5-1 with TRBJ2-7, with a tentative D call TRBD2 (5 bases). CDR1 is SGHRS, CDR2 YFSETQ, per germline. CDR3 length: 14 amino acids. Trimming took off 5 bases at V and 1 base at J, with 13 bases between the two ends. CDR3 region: CASRNDPGSYEQYF. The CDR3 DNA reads TGCGCCAGCAGAAACGATCCGGGATCCTACGAGCAGTACTTC.

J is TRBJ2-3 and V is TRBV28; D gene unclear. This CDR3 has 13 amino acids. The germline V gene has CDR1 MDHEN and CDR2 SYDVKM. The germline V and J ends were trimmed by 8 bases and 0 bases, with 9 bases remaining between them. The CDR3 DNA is TGTGCCAGCCGGAATCCTAGCACAGATACGCAGTATTTT. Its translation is CASRNPSTDTQYF.

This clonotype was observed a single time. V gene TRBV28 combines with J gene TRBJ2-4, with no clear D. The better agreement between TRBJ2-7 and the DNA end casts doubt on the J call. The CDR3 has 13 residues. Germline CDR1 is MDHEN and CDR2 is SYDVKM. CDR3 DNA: TGTGCCAGCAGTTTTTTGGGCAACTACGAGCAGTACTTC. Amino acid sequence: CASSFLGNYEQYF.

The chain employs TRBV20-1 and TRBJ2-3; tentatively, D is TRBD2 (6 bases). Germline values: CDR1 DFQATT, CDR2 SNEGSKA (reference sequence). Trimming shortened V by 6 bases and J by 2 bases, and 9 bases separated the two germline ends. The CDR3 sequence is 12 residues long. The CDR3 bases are TGCAGTGCGGGGAGGTCCACAGATACGCAGTATTTT. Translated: CSAGRSTDTQYF.

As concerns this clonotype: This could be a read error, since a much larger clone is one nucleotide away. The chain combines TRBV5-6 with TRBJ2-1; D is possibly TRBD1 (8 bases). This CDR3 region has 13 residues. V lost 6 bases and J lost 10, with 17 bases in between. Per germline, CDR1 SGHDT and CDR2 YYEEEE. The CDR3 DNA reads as TGTGCCAGCATCCGGACAGGGAGGGGCGAGCAGTTCTTC. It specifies CASIRTGRGEQFF.

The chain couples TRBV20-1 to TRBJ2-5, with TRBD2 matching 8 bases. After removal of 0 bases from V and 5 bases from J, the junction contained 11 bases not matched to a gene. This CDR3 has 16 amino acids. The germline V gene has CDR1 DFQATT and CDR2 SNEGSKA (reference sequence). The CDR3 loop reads CSARDGGGSGTETQYF. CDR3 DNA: TGCAGTGCTAGAGATGGGGGGGGTAGCGGGACGGAGACCCAGTACTTC.

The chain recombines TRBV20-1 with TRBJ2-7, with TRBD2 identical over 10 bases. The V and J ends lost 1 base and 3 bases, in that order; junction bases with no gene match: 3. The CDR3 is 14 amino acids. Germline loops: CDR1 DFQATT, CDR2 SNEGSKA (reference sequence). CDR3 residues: CSARVASGGYEQYF. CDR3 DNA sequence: TGCAGTGCTAGAGTGGCTAGCGGGGGCTACGAGCAGTACTTC.

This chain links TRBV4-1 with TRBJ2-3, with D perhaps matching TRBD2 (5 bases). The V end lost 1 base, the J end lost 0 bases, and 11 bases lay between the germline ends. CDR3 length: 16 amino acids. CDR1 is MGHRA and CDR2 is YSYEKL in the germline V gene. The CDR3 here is CASSQGSQRSTDTQYF. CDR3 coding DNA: TGCGCCAGCAGCCAAGGGTCGCAGCGGAGCACAGATACGCAGTATTTT.